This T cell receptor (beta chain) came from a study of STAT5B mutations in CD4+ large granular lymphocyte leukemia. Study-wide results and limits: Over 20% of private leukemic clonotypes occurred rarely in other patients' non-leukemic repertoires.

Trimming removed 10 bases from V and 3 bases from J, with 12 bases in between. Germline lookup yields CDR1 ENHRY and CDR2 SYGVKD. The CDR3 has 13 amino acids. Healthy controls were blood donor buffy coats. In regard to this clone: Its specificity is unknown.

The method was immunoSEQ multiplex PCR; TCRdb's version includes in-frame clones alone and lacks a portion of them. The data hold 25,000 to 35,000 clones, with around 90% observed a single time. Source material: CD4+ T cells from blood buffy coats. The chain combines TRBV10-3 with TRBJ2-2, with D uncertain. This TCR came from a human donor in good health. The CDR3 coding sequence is TGTGCCACCCGCTCTGGGGACACCGGGGAGCTGTTTTTT. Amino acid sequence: CATRSGDTGELFF.